This entry concerns a single TCR beta chain. This specimen comes from a study of shared clonotypes between healthy human individuals. Using immunoSEQ multiplex PCR, the repertoire was profiled, and TCRdb retains in-frame clones only, with some absent. The sample holds some 2,000,000 clones, approximately 95% seen once. The specimen sequenced was naive CD4+ T cells sorted from blood. The subset here: CD45RA+ positively selected. The sequence was obtained from a man younger than 35 in good health.

In DNA form, the CDR3 reads TGTGCCAGCAGTCTGGCCGGGGAGGTCCGCGAAAAACTGTTTTTT. Its protein is CASSLAGEVREKLFF. V usage is TRBV5-4 and J usage is TRBJ1-4; D remains ambiguous. The CDR3 has 15 amino acids. Germline CDR1 is SGHNT and CDR2 is YYREEE (reference sequence). Between the trimmed V and J ends, which lost 5 bases and 8 bases, there was a span of 19 bases.